This T cell receptor beta chain was identified in a study of T cell responses to AZD1222 COVID-19 vaccine. Findings and caveats of the study: Variant regions that are unmutated are reportedly the target of nearly half of spike-specific TCRs. The study identified only six AZD1222 recipients as seropositive at baseline. Two AZD1222 administrations were followed by greater Spike-specific TCR breadth and depth.

Only in-frame clones appear in the TCRdb table, and some are missing; sequencing was by immunoSEQ multiplex PCR. The sample lists around 92,000 clones; 91% were seen once. As regards this clone: Its antigen remains unidentified.

The ends lost 2 bases at V and 1 base at J; junction bases unmatched: 13. The V gene's germline CDR1 is GTSNPN and CDR2 SVGIG (reference sequence). The CDR3 consists of 18 residues. The chain has TRBV30 and TRBJ1-4; 7 bases agree with TRBD1. This sequence was found in an adult in good health. The sequences come from peripheral blood, collected on day 0 of AZD1222 vaccination. This CDR3 reads CAWSKPGQRSLTNEKLFF. Here the CDR3 DNA reads TGTGCCTGGAGTAAACCGGGACAGAGGAGTTTAACTAATGAAAAACTGTTTTTT. Looking up the rest from reference TRBV30 and TRBJ1-4 gives the full variable domain: SQTIHQWPATLVQPVGSPLSLECTVEGTSNPNLYWYRQAAGRGLQLLFYSVGIGQISSEVPQNLSASRPQDRQFILSSKKLLLSDSGFYLCAWSKPGQRSLTNEKLFFGSGTQLSVL.